These T cell receptor beta chains were read from a single sample in a study of T cell changes during pregnancy in multiple sclerosis. Profiling relied on immunoSEQ multiplex PCR, and the TCRdb table lists in-frame clones only, not all of them. Here the sample spans approximately 44,000 clones, 75% to 95% being singletons. Sequences were derived from CD4+ T cells from peripheral blood mononuclear cells, sampled before pregnancy. The origin of the receptors is a female donor with multiple sclerosis, enrolled in a pregnancy study. Each CDR3 is given with its conserved first and last residue. D genes are given only for firm matches. For some rows the clone size is stated as once, few or many, or as a class when expanded; others skip it.

v_call	d_call	cdr3_length	clone_size	j_call	cdr3_nt	cdr3_aa
TRBV19	TRBD1	14	once	TRBJ2-1	TGTGCCAGTAGTACCTGGGACAGGGTCCATGAGCAGTTCTTC	CASSTWDRVHEQFF
TRBV11-2	.	14	.	TRBJ1-4	TGTGCCAGCAGCCCTGGGCAGACTAATGAAAAACTGTTTTTT	CASSPGQTNEKLFF
TRBV5-1	.	14	once	TRBJ1-3	TGCGCCAGCAGCTTGGATTCCACTGGAAACACCATATATTTT	CASSLDSTGNTIYF
TRBV7-6	.	16	.	TRBJ1-5	TGTGCCAGCAGCTTATCGACAGGAGTGAGCAATCAGCCCCAGCATTTT	CASSLSTGVSNQPQHF
TRBV7-2	TRBD1	16	.	TRBJ1-1	TGTGCCAGCAGCTTAGTCGGGACAGGGGGGGTCAGTGGAGCTTTCTTT	CASSLVGTGGVSGAFF
TRBV9	TRBD2	16	.	TRBJ2-1	TGTGCCAGCAGCGTAGCACTAGCGGGTTCTTACAATGAGCAGTTCTTC	CASSVALAGSYNEQFF
TRBV28	.	10	.	TRBJ1-1	TGTGCCAGCGTAGGACTTGAAGCTTTCTTT	CASVGLEAFF
TRBV7-3	.	13	once	TRBJ2-2	TGTGCCAGCAGCTTAACGACTACCGGGGAGCTGTTTTTT	CASSLTTTGELFF
TRBV9	TRBD1	15	.	TRBJ1-1	TGTGCCAGCAGCGTTGCGGGACAGGGGGCTTCTGAAGCTTTCTTT	CASSVAGQGASEAFF
TRBV27	.	13	.	TRBJ2-7	TGTGCCAGCAGTTTTGCAGGCCGTTACGAGCAGTACTTC	CASSFAGRYEQYF
TRBV18	TRBD1	13	few	TRBJ1-5	TGTGCCAGCTCACCAGACAGGGACCAGCCCCAGCATTTT	CASSPDRDQPQHF
TRBV11-2	.	14	.	TRBJ1-6	TGTGCCAGCAGCTTACAGGCCTATAATTCACCCCTCCACTTT	CASSLQAYNSPLHF
TRBV7-3	TRBD1	17	.	TRBJ2-3	TGTGCCAGCAGCGCGTGGACAGGGGGCTTTAAGACAGATACGCAGTATTTT	CASSAWTGGFKTDTQYF
TRBV9	TRBD1	16	.	TRBJ1-2	TGTGCCAGCAGCCTTGACAGGGGGGCCCCTAACTATGGCTACACCTTC	CASSLDRGAPNYGYTF
TRBV30	.	14	.	TRBJ2-1	TGTGCCTGGAGTTATCGCGCGGACAACAATGAGCAGTTCTTC	CAWSYRADNNEQFF
TRBV18	TRBD1	15	.	TRBJ1-5	TGTGCCAGCTCACCTCGGGACAGGGGAGATCAGCCCCAGCATTTT	CASSPRDRGDQPQHF
TRBV5-4	.	12	.	TRBJ1-1	TGTGCCAGCAGCCCGGACTCAATAGGAGCTTTCTTT	CASSPDSIGAFF
TRBV25-1	.	14	.	TRBJ1-2	TGTGCCAGCAGCCTCCCCGAGGGGGTAACTGGCTACACCTTC	CASSLPEGVTGYTF
TRBV6-1	TRBD1	16	.	TRBJ2-7	TGTGCCAGCAGTGTAGAGGCAGGACAGGGGACCCACGAGCAGTACTTC	CASSVEAGQGTHEQYF
TRBV5-1	.	13	.	TRBJ2-1	TGCGCCAGCAGCTTAGAAGGAGTACGTGAGCAGTTCTTC	CASSLEGVREQFF
TRBV5-4	TRBD1	16	.	TRBJ1-2	TGTGCCAGCAGCGTTGGGCGGGACAGGGTACCCGCTGGCTACACCTTC	CASSVGRDRVPAGYTF
TRBV9	.	13	once	TRBJ2-3	TGTGCCAGCACCACCTCAGGAACAGATACGCAGTATTTT	CASTTSGTDTQYF
TRBV7-8	.	14	.	TRBJ1-1	TGTGCCAGCAGCTTAGGGCATACAGGGTTTGAAGCTTTCTTT	CASSLGHTGFEAFF
TRBV30	.	13	.	TRBJ1-1	TGTGCCTGGAGTGTACGCGGCATCTCTGAAGCTTTCTTT	CAWSVRGISEAFF
TRBV4-3	TRBD1	15	once	TRBJ1-4	TGCGCCAGCAGCCGACAGGGTGGGTGGGAAGAAAAACTGTTTTTT	CASSRQGGWEEKLFF
TRBV9	TRBD1	15	.	TRBJ1-1	TGTGCCAGCAGCGTAGGGACAGGGGGCAACACTGAAGCTTTCTTT	CASSVGTGGNTEAFF
TRBV15	TRBD1	15	.	TRBJ1-3	TGTGCCACCAGCTTTCAACGACAGGGTGGAAACACCATATATTTT	CATSFQRQGGNTIYF
TRBV19	.	14	.	TRBJ2-7	TGTGCCAGTAGTAGCGCTTCTCCATCTTACGAGCAGTACTTC	CASSSASPSYEQYF
TRBV7-3	TRBD2	14	once	TRBJ2-1	TGTGCCAGCGCCACTAGCGGTGTCCACAATGAGCAGTTCTTC	CASATSGVHNEQFF
TRBV9	.	18	.	TRBJ1-1	TGTGCCAGCAGCCTTAGAGGGCTGGGGGGGCCCTCTACCACTGAAGCTTTCTTT	CASSLRGLGGPSTTEAFF
TRBV27	.	14	once	TRBJ1-2	TGTGCCAGCAGTCCCACTGGGGGGAACTATGGCTACACCTTC	CASSPTGGNYGYTF
TRBV5-5	TRBD1	15	.	TRBJ1-4	TGTGCCAGCAACCGGGACAGATCGGCCAATGAAAAACTGTTTTTT	CASNRDRSANEKLFF
TRBV2	TRBD2	14	.	TRBJ2-1	TGTGCCAGCACAAGACTAGCGAATCGCAATGAGCAGTTCTTC	CASTRLANRNEQFF
TRBV19	.	14	.	TRBJ1-5	TGTGCCAGTAATGGAGGGAATAGCAATCAGCCCCAGCATTTT	CASNGGNSNQPQHF
TRBV12-5	.	13	.	TRBJ1-1	TGTGCTAGTGGTTCACCCGGGGGGCCAAGGGCTTTCTTT	CASGSPGGPRAFF
TRBV7-2	TRBD1	15	.	TRBJ2-7	TGTGCCGGCAGCCATGGACAGGGAGGTCCCTACGAGCAGTACTTC	CAGSHGQGGPYEQYF
TRBV7-2	TRBD1	15	.	TRBJ2-3	TGTGCCAGCAGCTTCGGACAGGGGAACACAGATACGCAGTATTTT	CASSFGQGNTDTQYF
TRBV6-5	.	14	.	TRBJ2-7	.	CASTFGPGVYEQYF
TRBV11-2	.	15	.	TRBJ2-1	TGTGCCAGCAGCCCTGGTTCTAGCCTCTACAATGAGCAGTTCTTC	CASSPGSSLYNEQFF
TRBV7-2	TRBD2	14	once	TRBJ2-3	TGTGCCAGCAGCAAGGTAGCGGGGGCAGATACGCAGTATTTT	CASSKVAGADTQYF
TRBV4-1	.	19	.	TRBJ2-6	TGCGCCAGCAGCCAAGTACGGGTCGGGGAAAGTTCTGGGGCCAACGTCCTGACTTTC	CASSQVRVGESSGANVLTF
TRBV28	TRBD1	14	.	TRBJ2-7	TGTGCCAGCAGTACCGGGACAGGGGCTAACGAGCAGTACTTC	CASSTGTGANEQYF
TRBV5-1	TRBD2	15	.	TRBJ2-7	TGCGCCAGCAGCCCGACTAGCGGGAGTATCTACGAGCAGTACTTC	CASSPTSGSIYEQYF
TRBV7-3	TRBD2	17	.	TRBJ2-5	TGTGCCAGCAGCTTATACGGAAGCGGGAGGGCCGAGGAGACCCAGTACTTC	CASSLYGSGRAEETQYF
TRBV28	.	16	.	TRBJ2-1	TGTGCCAGCAGTTTAGCTAGCCGGAGGGCTTACAATGAGCAGTTCTTC	CASSLASRRAYNEQFF
TRBV7-9	.	14	.	TRBJ2-5	TGTGCCAGCAGCTCCGGGATTTACCAAGAGACCCAGTACTTC	CASSSGIYQETQYF
TRBV27	.	15	once	TRBJ1-2	TGTGCCAGCAGTTCCCCAGCGCGGGCTAACTATGGCTACACCTTC	CASSSPARANYGYTF
TRBV28	.	16	.	TRBJ1-5	TGTGCCAGCAGTTTATCAGGGGTCCCTAGCAATCAGCCCCAGCATTTT	CASSLSGVPSNQPQHF
TRBV7-2	TRBD1	15	.	TRBJ1-4	TGTGCCAGCAGCTTAGAGGGGGCCAGGGGTGAAAAACTGTTTTTT	CASSLEGARGEKLFF
TRBV5-8	.	14	.	TRBJ2-1	TGTGCCAGCAGCCCCGGGATTATTTACAATGAGCAGTTCTTC	CASSPGIIYNEQFF
TRBV6-1	.	16	.	TRBJ2-6	TGTGCCAGCAGTGAGTCTTCCGGCTCTGGGGCCAACGTCCTGACTTTC	CASSESSGSGANVLTF
TRBV7-9	TRBD2	14	.	TRBJ2-3	TGTGCCAGCACCTCTAGCGGGAGCACAGATACGCAGTATTTT	CASTSSGSTDTQYF
TRBV6-1	TRBD1	16	.	TRBJ1-2	TGTGCCAGCAGTGAAGGATCAGGGGGCGGCTACTATGGCTACACCTTC	CASSEGSGGGYYGYTF